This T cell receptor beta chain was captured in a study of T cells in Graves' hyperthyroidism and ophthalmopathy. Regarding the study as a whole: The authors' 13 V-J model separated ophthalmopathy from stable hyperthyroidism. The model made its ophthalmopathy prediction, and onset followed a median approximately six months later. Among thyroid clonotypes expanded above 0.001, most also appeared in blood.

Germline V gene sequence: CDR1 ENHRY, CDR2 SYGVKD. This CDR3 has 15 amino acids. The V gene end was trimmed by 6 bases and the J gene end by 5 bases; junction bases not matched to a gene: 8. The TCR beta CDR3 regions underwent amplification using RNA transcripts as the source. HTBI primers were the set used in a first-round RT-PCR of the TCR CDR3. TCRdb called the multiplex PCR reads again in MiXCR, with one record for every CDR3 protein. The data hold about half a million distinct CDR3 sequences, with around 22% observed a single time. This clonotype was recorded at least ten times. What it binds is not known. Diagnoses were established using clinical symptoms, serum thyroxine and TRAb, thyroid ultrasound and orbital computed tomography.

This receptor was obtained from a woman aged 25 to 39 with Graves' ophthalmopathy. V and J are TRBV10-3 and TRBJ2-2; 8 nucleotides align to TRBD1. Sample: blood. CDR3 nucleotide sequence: TGTGCCATCAGGGACAGGGACGGAGGGACCGGGGAGCTGTTTTTT. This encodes CAIRDRDGGTGELFF.